The T cell receptor beta chain under discussion was sequenced for a study of shared clonotypes between healthy human individuals. Study background: Plates per donor: three CD4 naive, three CD4 memory, two CD8 naive, one CD8 memory.

The germline V and J ends were trimmed by 1 base and 5 bases, with 12 bases remaining between them. The germline V gene has CDR1 SGHNT and CDR2 YYREEE (reference sequence). This CDR3 is 14 amino acids long. TCRdb's copy holds only in-frame clones and misses some; the assay was immunoSEQ multiplex PCR. The sample lists around 550,000 clones, roughly 95% occurring once. The source material was naive CD4+ T cells sorted from blood. Sample subset: CD45RA+ positively selected. V gene TRBV5-4 combines with J gene TRBJ2-5; D call uncertain. The clonotype was recovered from a woman in her thirties in good health. The CDR3 is CASSLYSGMETQYF. CDR3 nucleotides: TGTGCCAGCAGCTTGTATTCTGGTATGGAGACCCAGTACTTC.